This T cell receptor (beta chain) is from a study of T cell repertoires in cytomegalovirus infection. On the study more broadly: Recently identified HLA-C-restricted CMV epitopes were used, and well-studied HLA-B-restricted CMV epitopes were used as well.

Study conclusions and caveats: Summed frequency of shared TCR beta families picked out CMV carriers who also had the relevant HLA. It was HLA-C-restricted CMV-specific TCR beta clonotypes that dominated the response ex vivo.

TCRdb re-derived calls from the reads in MiXCR, one entry per CDR3 protein. The sample has about 500,000 distinct CDR3 sequences, 30% to 35% seen once. The V and J ends lost 4 bases and 4 bases respectively, with 17 bases between them. The CDR3 spans 16 residues. Germline V gene data show CDR1 as LNHDA and CDR2 as SQIVND (reference sequence). This clonotype has a count of ten or more. What it binds is unknown. The chain combines TRBV19 with TRBJ1-5; tentative D call: TRBD1 (5 bases). The material was cultured PBMCs, obtained from culture after CMV antigen stimulation. This clonotype was obtained from a human donor in good health (CMV status not recorded). Some clones in this sample may be carry-over from other donors' samples. CDR3 region: CASSTTLAGKNQPQHF. CDR3 in DNA: TGTGCCAGTAGTACGACCCTTGCAGGGAAAAATCAGCCCCAGCATTTT.